The clone carrying this T cell receptor beta chain was picked up many times. TCR cDNA received a 3' ligated oligonucleotide that carried a UMI. Adult healthy volunteers gave 2.5 ml peripheral blood for whole-blood RNA. Input was roughly 1 to 1,100 ng of DNase-treated total RNA without cell sorting. This specimen belongs to a study of naive and memory T cell subsets. The SP2 primer and nested alpha and beta constant region primers amplified ligated cDNA in four rounds. Reverse transcription of blood and skin TCR RNA was primed at alpha and beta constant regions. Each CDR3 protein is one row after TCRdb ran MiXCR on the 5' RACE reads. The data show approximately 32,000 distinct CDR3 sequences, approximately 15% seen once. Germline-derived CDR1 and CDR2 are MNHEY and SVGAGI. The length of the CDR3 is 13 residues. V dropped 3 bases and J dropped 5 bases, with 10 bases sitting between them.

The TCR was taken from a female donor in good health. The rearrangement joins TRBV6-5 to TRBJ1-2, with D perhaps TRBD1 (5 bases). The CDR3 DNA reads as TGTGCCAGCAGTTATGACAGTAGATATGGCTACACCTTC. Translated: CASSYDSRYGYTF.